The T cell receptor (beta chain) under discussion was sequenced for a study of cytomegalovirus exposure and HLA in healthy donors. CDR3 length: 13 amino acids. The germline V and J ends were trimmed by 4 bases and 8 bases, with 10 bases remaining between them. Germline-derived CDR1 and CDR2 are SGHNT and YYREEE (reference sequence). PCR primers comprised 60 Vbeta and 13 Jbeta primers. This table comes from immunoSEQ multiplex PCR, and its TCRdb copy is limited to in-frame clones, with some not included. The sample lists around 120,000 clones; 80% were seen once. The chain has TRBV5-4 and TRBJ1-6; D perhaps matches TRBD1 (6 bases). The TCR originated in a female donor in good health and CMV-seropositive. Sequencing was carried out using PBMCs. The CDR3 DNA reads as TGTGCCAGCAGCCATCGGACAGATTCACCCCTCCACTTT. It specifies CASSHRTDSPLHF.